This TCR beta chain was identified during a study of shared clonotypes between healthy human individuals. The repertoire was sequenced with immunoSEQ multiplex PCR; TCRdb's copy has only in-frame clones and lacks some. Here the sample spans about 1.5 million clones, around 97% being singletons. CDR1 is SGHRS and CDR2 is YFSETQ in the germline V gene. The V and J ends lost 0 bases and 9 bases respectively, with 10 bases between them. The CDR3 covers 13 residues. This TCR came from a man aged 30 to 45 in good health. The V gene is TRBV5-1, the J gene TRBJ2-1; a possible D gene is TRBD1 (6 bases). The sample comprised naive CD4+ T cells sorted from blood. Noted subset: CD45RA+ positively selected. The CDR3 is CASSLETGGEQFF. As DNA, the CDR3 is TGCGCCAGCAGCTTGGAGACAGGCGGTGAGCAGTTCTTC.